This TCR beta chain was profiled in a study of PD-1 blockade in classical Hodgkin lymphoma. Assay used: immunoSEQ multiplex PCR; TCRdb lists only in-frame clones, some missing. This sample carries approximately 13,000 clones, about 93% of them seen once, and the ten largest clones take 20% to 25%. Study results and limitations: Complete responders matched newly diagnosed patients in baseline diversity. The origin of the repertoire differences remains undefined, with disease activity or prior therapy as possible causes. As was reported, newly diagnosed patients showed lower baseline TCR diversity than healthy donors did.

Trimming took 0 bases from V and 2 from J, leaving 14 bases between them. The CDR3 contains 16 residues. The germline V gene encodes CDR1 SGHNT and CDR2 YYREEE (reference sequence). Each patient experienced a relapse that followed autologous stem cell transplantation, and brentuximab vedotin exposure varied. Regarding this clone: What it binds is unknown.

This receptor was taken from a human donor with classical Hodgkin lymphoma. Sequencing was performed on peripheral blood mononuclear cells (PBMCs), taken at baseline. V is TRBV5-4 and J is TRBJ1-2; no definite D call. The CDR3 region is CASSLALTGMNYGYTF. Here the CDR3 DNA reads TGTGCCAGCAGCTTGGCCCTGACGGGGATGAACTATGGCTACACCTTC.